This T cell receptor beta chain stems from a study of graft-versus-host responses after intestinal transplantation. Method: immunoSEQ multiplex PCR; TCRdb's copy keeps in-frame clones and lacks some. The sample contains some 40,000 clones, 80% to 95% of which appear only once. The TCR originated in a human patient who received an intestinal transplant, so some T cells may come from the graft donor. This sample comprised PBMCs, obtained 700 to 750 days after intestinal transplantation.

The CDR3 DNA is TGTGCCAGCAGCTTTAAGACAGGGGGTGATGAAAAACTGTTTTTT. Amino acid sequence: CASSFKTGGDEKLFF. The chain links TRBV7-9 to TRBJ1-4; 9 nucleotides match TRBD1. The germline V gene encodes CDR1 SEHNR and CDR2 FQNEAQ (reference sequence). The CDR3 runs to 15 residues. With V trimmed by 3 bases and J by 6 bases, 5 bases remained unmatched.